This T cell receptor (beta chain) stems from a study of blood T cell repertoires in COVID-19. Study at large: The United States, Italy and Spain provided the acute and convalescent COVID-19 samples. The cDNA or gDNA used as material had been derived from T cells, B-cell-depleted T cells, or PBMCs.

The V and J ends lost 2 bases and 6 bases respectively, with 17 bases between them. The CDR3 loop spans 17 amino acids. Germline assignment: CDR1 SNHLY and CDR2 FYNNEI. Seattle patient enrollment occurred during active infection, with longitudinal follow-up thereafter. The authors' processing: Nucleated cell number was recorded as an estimate derived from reference gene primer amplification. Clones were read by immunoSEQ multiplex PCR, and TCRdb kept only the in-frame ones, dropping some. That table supplies the V and J calls and clone size; D and trimming were determined from the DNA. The profile shows some 24,000 clones, approximately 88% of them singletons.

The clonotype originates from a man aged 70 or older with COVID-19, enrolled during active disease. The V and J genes are TRBV2 and TRBJ1-6; tentative D call: TRBD1 (6 bases). Sequencing was performed on peripheral blood. CDR3 residues: CASSELGQGWTNSPLHF. The CDR3 region has the DNA TGTGCCAGCAGTGAATTAGGGCAGGGGTGGACTAATTCACCCCTCCACTTT.